These 15 T cell receptor beta chains came from one sample sequenced in a study of tissue T cells after allogeneic stem cell transplantation. TCRdb's copy holds only in-frame clones and misses some; the assay was immunoSEQ multiplex PCR. Of 6,000 to 8,000 clones listed, around 68% are singletons. Sequenced sample: blood. The receptors derive from a female BALB/c mouse in good health. The mice in this strain carry MHC haplotype H2-d.

This clone was recorded a few times. The gene names here belong to mouse. This chain's CDR3 is CASSLSRQASGNTLYF. The sequenced part of the CDR3 DNA is TGTGCTAGCAGTTTATCTCGACAGGCGAGTGGAAATACGCTCTAT. The genes are TRBV29 and TRBJ1-3; D perhaps matches TRBD1 (6 bases). The sequence runs out 1 residue before the end of the CDR3; the remainder is reconstructed from the germline J gene. CDR3 size: 16 residues. The germline gives CDR1 MSHET, CDR2 SYDVDS. V was shortened by 0 bases and J by 3 bases, with 12 bases between the two germline ends.

On this clone: Genes here carry mouse names. The CDR3 goes on 1 residue after the read ends, and that part is filled in from the germline J gene. This chain links TRBV29 with TRBJ1-4; 9 nucleotides align to TRBD1. Trimming at V came to 6 bases and at J to 0 bases, leaving 2 bases not matched to a gene. Germline V lookup: CDR1 MSHET, CDR2 SYDVDS. CDR3 length: 15 amino acids. CDR3 sequence: CASRRTGVSNERLFF. The CDR3 DNA, read in part, is TGTGCTAGCAGGCGGACAGGGGTTTCCAACGAAAGATTATTT.

In regard to this clone: All gene names here are mouse names. The CDR3 end lies 1 residue beyond the end of the read and is filled in from the germline J gene. The chain carries TRBV4 and TRBJ1-6, with D perhaps TRBD1 (5 bases). TRBJ1-6 is flagged as an ORF with uncertain function. Trimming pared 4 bases from V and 8 bases from J, leaving 6 bases between. Germline assignment: CDR1 LGHDT and CDR2 YNNKQL (reference sequence). This CDR3 has 12 amino acids. The CDR3 DNA, read in part, is TGTGCCAGCAGCTCCAGGGATTCGCCCCTCTAC. Translated: CASSSRDSPLY. The whole CDR3 protein is CASSSRDSPLYF.

As to this clone: Mouse names are used for the genes. The read terminates 1 residue before the CDR3 end, so the remaining end is supplied by the germline J gene. V is TRBV2 and J is TRBJ2-2, with a tentative D call TRBD1 (6 bases). V was trimmed by 2 bases and J by 0 bases, leaving 10 bases between them. Germline V lookup: CDR1 LGHNA, CDR2 YSYQKL. The CDR3 runs 16 residues. CDR3 DNA, as far as it was read: TGTGCCAGCAGCCAATCCGGGACAACAAACACCGGGCAGCTCTAC. This sequence encodes CASSQSGTTNTGQLY. The complete CDR3 reads CASSQSGTTNTGQLYF.

In the case of this clone: Gene names follow the mouse nomenclature. CDR3 in amino acids: CASRTDSQNTLYF. CDR3 DNA, as far as it was read: TGTGCCAGCCGGACAGATAGTCAAAACACCTTGTAC. This chain links TRBV19 with TRBJ2-4, with a tentative D call TRBD1 (6 bases). Read coverage stops 1 residue before the CDR3 terminus; the germline J gene supplies the remainder. This CDR3 comprises 13 residues. Germline CDR1 FNHDT, CDR2 SITEND (reference sequence). V was trimmed by 7 bases and J by 0 bases, leaving 9 bases between them. Variable domain in full (rest from reference TRBV19 and TRBJ2-4): GGIITQTPKFLIGQEGQKLTLKCQQNFNHDTMYWYRQDSGKGLRLIYYSITENDLQKGDLSEGYDASREKKSSFSLTVTSAQKNEMAVFLCASRTDSQNTLYFGAGTRLSVL.

This clone came up a few times. Mouse names are used for the genes. The read finishes 1 residue shy of the CDR3 end, and the germline J gene is used to complete it. The gene calls are TRBV2 and TRBJ1-3; no clear D. V was trimmed by 0 bases and J by 0 bases, leaving 6 bases between them. The CDR3 runs 15 residues. CDR1 and CDR2 from the germline V gene are LGHNA and YSYQKL. CDR3 bases read: TGTGCCAGCAGCCAAGATTCTAATTCTGGAAATACGCTCTAT. As protein: CASSQDSNSGNTLY. The entire CDR3 reads CASSQDSNSGNTLYF.

As concerns this clone: Genes here carry mouse names. The sequence runs out 1 residue before the end of the CDR3; the remainder is reconstructed from the germline J gene. The chain couples TRBV5 to TRBJ1-2; D uncertain. Per germline, CDR1 LGHNA and CDR2 YNLKQL (reference sequence). V was shortened by 0 bases and J by 3 bases, with 5 bases between the two germline ends. CDR3 length equals 13 residues. CDR3 loop: CASSQDTDSDYTF. The DNA read from the CDR3 is TGTGCCAGCAGCCAAGATACAGACTCCGACTACACC.

Comment on this clone: The genes are named according to mouse. Coverage ceases 1 residue before the CDR3 finishes, and the germline J gene fills in the end. J is TRBJ2-4 and V is TRBV20; 7 bases line up with TRBD2. The trim removed 2 bases at V and 4 bases at J, leaving 0 bases unmatched. Germline-derived CDR1 and CDR2 are GFQATS and STVNSAI. CDR3 length: 12 amino acids. The CDR3 bases that were read are TGTGGTGCTAGGACTGGGGAAAACACCTTGTAC. Protein: CGARTGENTLY. From start to end, the CDR3 is CGARTGENTLYF.

A remark on this clone: The germline and genes are mouse ones. The read ends 1 residue early relative to the CDR3; the germline J gene fills the gap. This rearrangement joins TRBV31 to TRBJ1-4; 9 positions agree with TRBD1. The junction had 5 bases not matched to a gene; V was cut back by 3 bases and J by 0 bases. The CDR3 sequence is 16 residues long. Germline lookup yields CDR1 GKSSPN and CDR2 SITVG. The sequenced CDR3 bases are TGTGCCTGGAGCCCAGGACAGGGGATTTCCAACGAAAGATTATTT. Translating it yields CAWSPGQGISNERLF. The whole CDR3 protein reads CAWSPGQGISNERLFF. Together with reference TRBV31 and TRBJ1-4, the CDR3 gives the full variable domain: AQTIHQWPVAEIKAVGSPLSLGCTIKGKSSPNLYWYWQATGGTLQQLFYSITVGQVESVVQLNLSASRPKDDQFILSTEKLLLSHSGFYLCAWSPGQGISNERLFFGHGTKLSVL.

This clone was picked up one time. The genes and germline here are from mouse. The read comes to an end 1 residue before the CDR3 does, leaving the germline J gene to fill in the end. V and J are TRBV4 and TRBJ1-6, with a tentative D call TRBD1 (5 bases). TRBJ1-6 is known as an ORF, though its function is uncertain. Germline assignment: CDR1 LGHDT and CDR2 YNNKQL (reference sequence). The CDR3 is 15 amino acids. V lost 4 bases and J 0 bases, leaving 7 bases between the germline ends. Partial CDR3 DNA: TGTGCCAGCAGCTGGGGGGATTCCTATAATTCGCCCCTCTAC. Translation gives CASSWGDSYNSPLY. The full CDR3 protein reads CASSWGDSYNSPLYF.

About this clone: Gene names follow the mouse nomenclature. The CDR3 bases that were read are TGTGGTGCTAGACAGGGGGGTGCTGAGCAGTTC. This gives the protein CGARQGGAEQF. Given in full, the CDR3 is CGARQGGAEQFF. V is TRBV20 and J is TRBJ2-1, with 8 bases fitting TRBD1. The read gets to within 1 residue of the CDR3 end, and the germline J gene fills in the rest. CDR1 and CDR2 from the germline V gene are GFQATS and STVNSAI. The trim removed 3 bases at V and 6 bases at J, leaving 1 base unmatched. The CDR3 has 12 residues. Filled out from reference TRBV20 and TRBJ2-1, the complete variable domain reads GALVYQYPRRTICKSGTSMRMECQAVGFQATSVAWYRQSPQKTFELIALSTVNSAIKYEQNFTQEKFPISHPNLSFSSMTVLNAYLEDRGLYLCGARQGGAEQFFGPGTRLTVL.

About this clone itself: Gene names and germline refer to mouse. The CDR3 end is not reached by the read, which stops 1 residue before it; the germline J gene fills it in. V and J are TRBV13-3 and TRBJ1-1, with D unresolved. The germline V gene encodes CDR1 NNHDY and CDR2 SYVADS. Trimming left V 3 bases short and J 0 bases short, with 3 bases between. The CDR3 consists of 12 residues. The CDR3 is CASSVTNTEVFF. CDR3 DNA (partial): TGTGCCAGCAGTGTTACAAACACAGAAGTCTTC.

About this clone: Mouse gene names and germline throughout. The read finishes 1 residue shy of the CDR3 end, and the germline J gene is used to complete it. The chain uses TRBV13-2 and TRBJ1-4; D gene unclear. CDR3 size: 14 residues. The V gene's germline CDR1 is NNHNN and CDR2 SYGAGS (reference sequence). Trimming left V 1 base short and J 1 base short, with 5 bases between. CDR3 bases read: TGTGCCAGCGGTGATCCAGGTTCCAACGAAAGATTATTT. Encoded protein: CASGDPGSNERLF. The whole CDR3 sequence is CASGDPGSNERLFF.

On this clone: Genes here carry mouse names. The read terminates 1 residue ahead of where the CDR3 ends, so the germline J gene completes it. The genes are TRBV13-2 and TRBJ2-7, with TRBD2 identical over 10 bases. This CDR3 region has 14 residues. Per the germline V gene, CDR1 is NNHNN and CDR2 is SYGAGS (reference sequence). Losses at the gene ends were 1 base for V and 6 bases for J; bases not matched to a gene: 4. The CDR3 sequence is CASGDHWGGGEQYF. Incomplete CDR3 DNA: TGTGCCAGCGGTGATCACTGGGGGGGGGGTGAACAGTAC.

As regards this clone: The genes and germline here are from mouse. CDR3 DNA, as far as it was read: TGTGCCAGCAGCTCCCGGGACTGGGGGTATGAACAGTAC. Amino acid sequence: CASSSRDWGYEQY. The whole CDR3 region reads CASSSRDWGYEQYF. The chain has TRBV4 and TRBJ2-7, with 11 bases that match TRBD2. The DNA ends 1 residue before the CDR3 does, and the rest of the CDR3 is filled in from the germline J gene. Germline CDR1 and CDR2: LGHDT and YNNKQL (reference sequence). J gave up 4 bases and V 4 bases, and 3 bases lay outside the gene matches. CDR3 size: 14 residues.